These 12 T cell receptor beta chains originate from one sample sequenced in a study of T cell responses to AZD1222 COVID-19 vaccine. Method: immunoSEQ multiplex PCR; TCRdb's copy keeps in-frame clones and lacks some. The sample has more than 110,000 clones, more than 85% seen once. Material: peripheral blood, obtained 28 days after the second AZD1222 dose. Every receptor here comes from an adult who received the AZD1222 COVID-19 vaccine.

This sequence joins TRBV7-2 and TRBJ1-1, with D possibly matching TRBD1 (5 bases). The CDR3 runs to 16 residues. The germline V gene encodes CDR1 SGHTA and CDR2 FQGNSA. V lost 2 bases, J lost 4 bases, and 17 bases lay in between. The CDR3 DNA sequence: TGTGCCAGCAGCTTAAGGATCTCTGGGGGGGGCACTGAAGCTTTCTTT. Translating gives CASSLRISGGGTEAFF. Complete variable domain (other parts from reference TRBV7-2 and TRBJ1-1): GAGVSQSPSNKVTEKGKDVELRCDPISGHTALYWYRQSLGQGLEFLIYFQGNSAPDKSGLPSDRFSAERTGGSVSTLTIQRTQQEDSAVYLCASSLRISGGGTEAFFGQGTRLTVV.

The rearrangement links TRBV6-2 or TRBV6-3 to TRBJ2-3; D not certain. The CDR3 has 11 residues. Trimming removed 3 bases from V and 7 bases from J, with 5 bases in between. Germline CDR1 and CDR2: MNHEY and SVGEGT. Written as DNA, the CDR3 is TGTGCCAGCAGTTATTCGAATACGCAGTATTTT. This gives the protein CASSYSNTQYF.

This chain connects TRBV28 to TRBJ2-3; TRBD1 matches 7 bases. Germline V gene sequence: CDR1 MDHEN, CDR2 SYDVKM. The CDR3 spans 15 residues. V shed 4 bases, J shed 1 base, and the junction held 5 bases outside the gene matches. CDR3 protein: CASSSQGRRTDTQYF. DNA for the CDR3: TGTGCCAGCAGTTCACAGGGGCGCCGCACAGATACGCAGTATTTT.

The gene calls are TRBV12-3 or TRBV12-4 and TRBJ1-3; D is unclear. The germline V and J ends were trimmed by 1 base and 5 bases, with 0 bases remaining between them. The CDR3 is 11 amino acids. The CDR3 is CASSLGNTIYF. The CDR3 region has the DNA TGTGCCAGCAGTTTAGGAAACACCATATATTTT.

The genes are TRBV11-2 and TRBJ2-7, with 10 bases identical to TRBD2. This CDR3 is 14 amino acids long. The ends lost 5 bases at V and 7 bases at J; junction bases unmatched: 8. Germline assignment: CDR1 SGHAT and CDR2 FQNNGV. The CDR3 spells CASSGTSVEGEQYF. CDR3 DNA sequence: TGTGCCAGCAGCGGGACTAGCGTTGAGGGGGAGCAGTACTTC.

The chain uses TRBV7-9 and TRBJ2-5; D gene ambiguous. V lost 3 bases to trimming and J lost 5 bases, with 1 base between them. From germline, CDR1 is SEHNR and CDR2 FQNEAQ (reference sequence). The CDR3 extends over 10 amino acids. The CDR3, as DNA: TGTGCCAGCAGCTTGGAGACCCAGTACTTC. This encodes CASSLETQYF.

Written as DNA, the CDR3 is TGTGCCTCGCGGGACAGGGGTTACACTGAAGCTTTCTTT. Amino acid sequence: CASRDRGYTEAFF. This sequence joins TRBV10-3 and TRBJ1-1; 10 positions agree with TRBD1. The CDR3 has 13 residues. Germline-derived CDR1 and CDR2 are ENHRY and SYGVKD. The V gene end was trimmed by 11 bases and the J gene end by 3 bases; junction bases not matched to a gene: 6.

The chain joins TRBV7-2 to TRBJ2-1, with 10 positions matching TRBD2. Germline V gene data show CDR1 as SGHTA and CDR2 as FQGNSA. Trimming at V came to 3 bases and at J to 7 bases, leaving 3 bases not matched to a gene. The CDR3 consists of 14 residues. The CDR3 sequence: CASSFLTSGNEQFF. Here the CDR3 DNA reads TGTGCCAGCAGCTTTCTGACTAGCGGGAATGAGCAGTTCTTC.

The V call is TRBV28, the J call TRBJ1-2; TRBD1 matches at 10 bases. The CDR3 is 15 amino acids. Germline V gene lookup returns CDR1 MDHEN and CDR2 SYDVKM. V shed 4 bases, J shed 5 bases, and the junction held 7 bases outside the gene matches. CDR3 nucleotide sequence: TGTGCCAGCAGTTCACCGGGACAGGGGATGTATGGCTACACCTTC. Translation: CASSSPGQGMYGYTF.

The chain recombines TRBV19 with TRBJ2-6; D uncertain. V lost 5 bases to trimming and J lost 0 bases, with 8 bases between them. The germline gives CDR1 LNHDA, CDR2 SQIVND (reference sequence). The CDR3 is made up of 15 amino acids. In DNA, the CDR3 is TGTGCCAGTAGTGCATCAGTCTCTGGGGCCAACGTCCTGACTTTC. Its translation: CASSASVSGANVLTF. Supplemented by reference TRBV19 and TRBJ2-6, the full variable domain reads DGGITQSPKYLFRKEGQNVTLSCEQNLNHDAMYWYRQDPGQGLRLIYYSQIVNDFQKGDIAEGYSVSREKKESFPLTVTSAQKNPTAFYLCASSASVSGANVLTFGAGSRLTVL.

The chain couples TRBV28 to TRBJ1-2; TRBD1 agrees at 7 bases. Germline loops: CDR1 MDHEN, CDR2 SYDVKM. The junction had 14 bases not matched to a gene; V was cut back by 4 bases and J by 0 bases. The CDR3 runs to 18 residues. The DNA of the CDR3 is TGTGCCAGCAGTTCTGCCCCGCCCTGGACAGGAGCTAACTATGGCTACACCTTC. It yields the protein CASSSAPPWTGANYGYTF.

The J gene is TRBJ2-7, the V gene TRBV27; 10 bases align to TRBD1. This CDR3 region has 14 residues. The V segment lost 4 bases and the J segment 4 bases; nucleotides outside the gene matches: 4. The germline CDR1 and CDR2 sequences are MNHEY and SMNVEV (reference sequence). CDR3 nucleotides: TGTGCCAGCAGTTCGGGACAGGGGCAGTACGAGCAGTACTTC. Protein sequence: CASSSGQGQYEQYF.